This T cell receptor (beta chain) was sequenced in a study of blood T cell repertoires in COVID-19. Profiling relied on immunoSEQ multiplex PCR, and the TCRdb table lists in-frame clones only, not all of them. The sample has almost 500,000 clones; 80% to 90% are singletons. V dropped 6 bases and J dropped 1 base, with 16 bases sitting between them. Germline-derived CDR1 and CDR2 are MNHEY and SVGAGI. This CDR3 is built from 15 residues. The sequenced sample was PBMCs or T cells enriched from blood (not recorded which). The V call is TRBV6-5, the J call TRBJ2-7; D possibly corresponds to TRBD2 (6 bases). This TCR was sampled from a woman aged 60-75 years who had recovered from COVID-19. The CDR3 DNA sequence: TGTGCCAGCAGCCGAATCCGGGACTCTTCCTACGAGCAGTACGTC. This gives the protein CASSRIRDSSYEQYV.